The 25 T cell receptor beta chains in this list originate from one sample, sequenced in a study of beta chain features in type 1 diabetes. The entirety of the isolated RNA underwent reverse transcription, so expressed TCRB transcripts were sequenced. Some clones are missing from TCRdb's copy, which holds only in-frame ones; the method was immunoSEQ multiplex PCR. This sample has more than 300,000 clones, with roughly 8% found just once. Sequenced sample: central memory CD4+ T cells from blood. The receptors here all came from a woman between 18 and 29 years old in good health.

The genes are TRBV6-1 and TRBJ2-3, with D maybe TRBD2 (5 bases). Trimming pared 5 bases from V and 0 bases from J, leaving 9 bases between. Germline V gives CDR1 MNHNS, CDR2 SASEGT. The CDR3 length is 14 residues. CDR3: CASSYEGSTDTQYF. The CDR3 nucleotides are TGTGCCAGCAGTTATGAGGGAAGCACAGATACGCAGTATTTT.

This clone was seen a handful of times. This sequence joins TRBV7-2 and TRBJ1-4, with D unresolved. Per germline, CDR1 SGHTA and CDR2 FQGNSA. The CDR3 extends over 15 amino acids. Trimming removed 4 bases at V and 8 bases at J, with 17 bases between. CDR3 coding DNA: TGTGCCAGCAGCTCCGCGGGTCAGCTAGAGGAAAAACTGTTTTTT. This sequence encodes CASSSAGQLEEKLFF.

Only a few counts were recorded for this clone. V usage is TRBV5-4 and J usage is TRBJ2-7; 7 bases are a match to TRBD1. V gave up 4 bases and J gave up 6 bases; unmatched junction bases: 16. This CDR3 spans 16 amino acids. Germline V lookup: CDR1 SGHNT, CDR2 YYREEE (reference sequence). The chain's CDR3 is CASSTTRGQANLEQYF. CDR3 in DNA: TGTGCCAGCAGCACAACCCGTGGACAGGCTAATCTCGAGCAGTACTTC.

V and J are TRBV6-5 and TRBJ1-2; D perhaps matches TRBD1 (6 bases). The germline V and J ends were trimmed by 6 bases and 4 bases, with 9 bases remaining between them. The germline V gene encodes CDR1 MNHEY and CDR2 SVGAGI. The CDR3 is made up of 12 amino acids. In DNA, the CDR3 is TGTGCCAGCAGCAGGGGCTCCTATGGCTACACCTTC. Encoded protein: CASSRGSYGYTF.

The rearrangement links TRBV5-1 to TRBJ2-3, with D hard to call. Germline V gene lookup returns CDR1 SGHRS and CDR2 YFSETQ. V gave up 2 bases and J gave up 2 bases, with 9 bases separating them. This CDR3 region has 14 residues. CDR3 region: CASSFQGHTDTQYF. In DNA form, the CDR3 reads TGCGCCAGCAGCTTTCAAGGGCACACAGATACGCAGTATTTT.

This clone was observed a handful of times. This sequence joins TRBV18 and TRBJ1-4; no definite D call. Germline V gives CDR1 KGHSH, CDR2 LQKENI. Trimming left V 2 bases short and J 5 bases short, with 21 bases between. The CDR3 spans 18 residues. The CDR3 region has the DNA TGTGCCAGCTCACCAGTGAGATTCCCCGGAGGAACGAATGAAAAACTGTTTTTT. This translates into CASSPVRFPGGTNEKLFF.

This chain connects TRBV11-1 to TRBJ2-7; 8 positions match TRBD2. CDR1 SGHAT and CDR2 FQDESV come from the germline V gene (reference sequence). The CDR3 consists of 15 residues. The V segment lost 2 bases and the J segment 4 bases; nucleotides outside the gene matches: 7. The CDR3 region is CASSLRTSGRYEQYF. The DNA of the CDR3 is TGTGCCAGCAGCTTACGAACTAGCGGCAGATACGAGCAGTACTTC.

The V gene is TRBV6-1, the J gene TRBJ2-7; no reliable D call. The CDR3 spans 13 residues. CDR1 and CDR2 from the germline V gene are MNHNS and SASEGT. The V end was cut by 5 bases, the J end by 1 base, with 9 bases between. The CDR3 is CASSLPGSYEQYF. In nucleotides, the CDR3 is TGTGCCAGCAGTCTCCCTGGGTCCTACGAGCAGTACTTC.

This clone has just a few counts. The CDR3 spells CASGMNGFQETQYF. The CDR3 DNA reads TGTGCCAGCGGAATGAATGGATTCCAAGAGACCCAGTACTTC. The J gene is TRBJ2-5, the V gene TRBV5-6, with D hard to call. The CDR3 runs 14 residues. V was pared by 7 bases and J by 1 base, with 14 bases between. CDR1 SGHDT and CDR2 YYEEEE come from the germline V gene. Complete variable domain (other parts from reference TRBV5-6 and TRBJ2-5): DAGVTQSPTHLIKTRGQQVTLRCSPKSGHDTVSWYQQALGQGPQFIFQYYEEEERQRGNFPDRFSGHQFPNYSSELNVNALLLGDSALYLCASGMNGFQETQYFGPGTRLLVL.

The genes are TRBV28 and TRBJ1-3; D call uncertain. Germline V gene sequence: CDR1 MDHEN, CDR2 SYDVKM. CDR3 length equals 15 residues. Deletions cut 1 base from V and 6 bases from J, with 13 bases between. The CDR3 is CASSLLQSSVNTIYF. CDR3 sequence (DNA): TGTGCCAGCAGTTTATTGCAGAGCAGTGTAAACACCATATATTTT.

The V gene is TRBV27, the J gene TRBJ1-2, with 7 bases lining up with TRBD1. J lost 2 bases, V lost 6 bases, and 6 bases had no gene match. The CDR3 runs 14 residues. Germline V lookup: CDR1 MNHEY, CDR2 SMNVEV (reference sequence). The DNA of the CDR3 is TGTGCCAGCAGGGATTTGACAGGGAACTATGGCTACACCTTC. It codes for CASRDLTGNYGYTF.

Notes on this clone: The same CDR3 also results from other DNA sequences found in this sample. V is TRBV18 and J is TRBJ1-5; D perhaps matches TRBD1 (5 bases). Germline V gives CDR1 KGHSH, CDR2 LQKENI. Deletions cut 3 bases from V and 2 bases from J, with 11 bases between. The CDR3 covers 15 residues. The CDR3: CASSPPGGRNQPQHF. The CDR3 region has the DNA TGTGCCAGCTCACCGCCCGGGGGACGCAATCAGCCCCAGCATTTT.

This clone occurred a few times. V and J are TRBV4-3 and TRBJ1-2; a possible D gene is TRBD1 (5 bases). This CDR3 region has 16 residues. CDR1 is LGHNA, CDR2 YSLEER, per germline. V lost 0 bases, J lost 5 bases, and 16 bases lay in between. In nucleotides, the CDR3 is TGCGCCAGCAGCCAAGACGAGGGGACCCAGTCTTATGGCTACACCTTC. Translating it yields CASSQDEGTQSYGYTF.

The chain couples TRBV7-2 to TRBJ1-5; D is ambiguous. The CDR3 extends over 12 amino acids. V lost 1 base, J lost 9 bases, and 7 bases lay in between. Per the germline V gene, CDR1 is SGHTA and CDR2 is FQGNSA. CDR3 residues: CASSLGEGPQHF. In DNA form, the CDR3 reads TGTGCCAGCAGCTTAGGGGAAGGGCCCCAGCATTTT. Variable domain in full (rest from reference TRBV7-2 and TRBJ1-5): GAGVSQSPSNKVTEKGKDVELRCDPISGHTALYWYRQSLGQGLEFLIYFQGNSAPDKSGLPSDRFSAERTGGSVSTLTIQRTQQEDSAVYLCASSLGEGPQHFGDGTRLSIL.

This clone was seen more than once but under ten times. V usage is TRBV23-1 and J usage is TRBJ2-5, with D tentatively TRBD1 (6 bases). TRBV23-1 is recorded as an ORF, its role being uncertain. The CDR3 contains 14 residues. V lost 7 bases to trimming and J lost 3 bases, with 15 bases between them. CDR3 coding DNA: TGCGCCAGCACGGCAGGACAGTTAAAAGAGACCCAGTACTTC. Protein product: CASTAGQLKETQYF.

The chain carries TRBV13 and TRBJ1-1; 7 positions match TRBD1. V lost 0 bases and J lost 4; bases outside the gene matches: 8. Germline assignment: CDR1 PRHDT and CDR2 FYEKMQ (reference sequence). There are 16 residues in the CDR3. The CDR3 sequence: CASSLGGRGSGTEAFF. The CDR3 DNA follows: TGTGCCAGCAGCTTAGGGGGCAGGGGGTCGGGCACTGAAGCTTTCTTT.

The chain uses TRBV15 and TRBJ2-5, with a weak D call TRBD2 (5 bases). V was pared by 0 bases and J by 9 bases, with 14 bases between. Germline V lookup: CDR1 LNHNV, CDR2 YYDKDF (reference sequence). There are 14 residues in the CDR3. CDR3 nucleotide sequence: TGTGCCACCAGCAGAGACCGGGCCTCGGGGTCCCAGTACTTC. Translating gives CATSRDRASGSQYF.

V gene TRBV5-6 combines with J gene TRBJ1-2, with D unclear. V shed 7 bases and J shed 1 base, with 8 bases lying between them. This CDR3 has 12 amino acids. CDR1 is SGHDT, CDR2 YYEEEE, per germline. CDR3 region: CASGIVNYGYTF. CDR3 DNA sequence: TGTGCCAGCGGTATCGTTAACTATGGCTACACCTTC.

The chain employs TRBV25-1 and TRBJ2-7; D possibly corresponds to TRBD2 (5 bases). Germline V gives CDR1 MGHDK, CDR2 SYGVNS. V gave up 8 bases and J gave up 4 bases, with 9 bases separating them. The CDR3 runs 11 residues. Here the CDR3 reads CASRTGYEQYF. In DNA form, the CDR3 reads TGTGCCAGCCGCACGGGGTACGAGCAGTACTTC.

With respect to this clone: An end of the junction does not agree with germline; a read error may underlie this. The chain recombines TRBV7-7 with TRBJ1-4, with 9 positions matching TRBD1. Germline V gene data show CDR1 as SSHAT and CDR2 as FNYEAQ (reference sequence). The CDR3 is made up of 15 amino acids. Written as DNA, the CDR3 is TGTGCTAGCAGGCCTCTCTACAGGGGGCGGGAAAAACTGTTTTTT. The encoded protein is CASRPLYRGREKLFF. The full variable domain, rest sourced from reference TRBV7-7 and TRBJ1-4, is GAGVSQSPRYKVTKRGQDVTLRCDPISSHATLYWYQQALGQGPEFLTYFNYEAQPDKSGLPSDRFSAERPEGSISTLTIQRTEQRDSAMYRCASRPLYRGREKLFFGSGTQLSVL.

This clone was recorded only once. The chain joins TRBV6-1 to TRBJ2-3; D is unclear. Trimming left V 6 bases short and J 6 bases short, with 13 bases between. This CDR3 spans 13 amino acids. Germline lookup yields CDR1 MNHNS and CDR2 SASEGT. This chain's CDR3 is CASSPPAADTQYF. In nucleotides, the CDR3 is TGTGCCAGCAGCCCTCCGGCAGCGGATACGCAGTATTTT.

Only a few counts were recorded for this clone. The gene calls are TRBV7-2 and TRBJ1-1; no clear D gene. This CDR3 is 14 amino acids long. CDR1 and CDR2 from the germline V gene are SGHTA and FQGNSA. Trimming pared 5 bases from V and 0 bases from J, leaving 10 bases between. CDR3 residues: CASSPYLMNTEAFF. The CDR3 region has the DNA TGTGCCAGCAGCCCCTACCTGATGAACACTGAAGCTTTCTTT.

The chain has TRBV19 and TRBJ2-6, with TRBD2 matching 9 bases. After removal of 7 bases from V and 0 bases from J, the junction contained 10 bases not matched to a gene. The CDR3 consists of 18 residues. Germline V gene lookup returns CDR1 LNHDA and CDR2 SQIVND (reference sequence). In DNA, the CDR3 is TGTGCCAGTAAGTCTTCGGGACTAGCCCACTCTGGGGCCAACGTCCTGACTTTC. Amino acids: CASKSSGLAHSGANVLTF.

This clone was observed a few times. Other nucleotide sequences from this sample produce the same CDR3. The chain uses TRBV9 and TRBJ2-1; 10 nucleotides line up with TRBD1. Per germline, CDR1 SGDLS and CDR2 YYNGEE. V gave up 2 bases and J gave up 5 bases; unmatched junction bases: 1. The length of the CDR3 is 14 residues. DNA for the CDR3: TGTGCCAGCAGCGTGGGACAGGGGAACAATGAGCAGTTCTTC. As protein: CASSVGQGNNEQFF.

The chain employs TRBV2 and TRBJ2-3; a possible D gene is TRBD1 (5 bases). CDR3 length: 14 amino acids. Trimming pared 0 bases from V and 2 bases from J, leaving 6 bases between. Per the germline V gene, CDR1 is SNHLY and CDR2 is FYNNEI. The CDR3 loop is CASSEAGLTDTQYF. Written as DNA, the CDR3 is TGTGCCAGCAGTGAAGCGGGGCTCACAGATACGCAGTATTTT.